The 3 T cell receptor beta chains listed next were all sequenced from one sample in a study of T cell responses to AZD1222 COVID-19 vaccine (dated by TCRdb to the early 2020s). The library relied on the immunoSEQ multiplex PCR assay. TCRdb provides this immuneACCESS table in a form limited to in-frame rearrangements. Some clones are lacking; in checked studies, under half of them reflect an unresolved V gene, and why the rest are absent is not known. For this sample the table gives about 140,000 clones, of which 80% to 90% were detected only once. Of the sample, about 1.9% is held by the ten largest clones. This specimen's time point label, interpreted: baseline before first vaccination. Sample: peripheral blood, taken on day 0 of AZD1222 vaccination. Receptor source: an adult in good health.

This clone was seen a single time. The chain couples TRBV19 to TRBJ1-2, with 7 bases identical to TRBD1. CDR3 length: 14 amino acids. Germline CDR1 is LNHDA and CDR2 is SQIVND (reference sequence). Trimming removed 5 bases from V and 6 bases from J; junction bases left unmatched: 9. The CDR3 region has the DNA TGTGCCAGTAGTTTGCTGACAGGGAGGGATGGCTACACCTTC. This gives the protein CASSLLTGRDGYTF.

The chain employs TRBV4-1 and TRBJ1-5, with D perhaps TRBD1 (5 bases). Trimming shortened V by 4 bases and J by 0 bases, and 10 bases separated the two germline ends. CDR1 and CDR2 (germline): MGHRA, YSYEKL. This CDR3 is 15 amino acids long. CDR3 DNA sequence: TGCGCCAGCAGCCTCCAGGGAAATAGCAATCAGCCCCAGCATTTT. It is translated as CASSLQGNSNQPQHF.

The chain uses TRBV5-1 and TRBJ2-1; 13 nucleotides line up with TRBD2. Germline CDR1 SGHRS, CDR2 YFSETQ. This CDR3 has 19 amino acids. Trimming cost V 4 bases and J 0 bases; bases outside gene matches: 10. The CDR3 protein is CASSPGTSGTSPSYNEQFF. The CDR3 bases are TGCGCCAGCAGCCCCGGGACTAGCGGGACGTCGCCCTCCTACAATGAGCAGTTCTTC.